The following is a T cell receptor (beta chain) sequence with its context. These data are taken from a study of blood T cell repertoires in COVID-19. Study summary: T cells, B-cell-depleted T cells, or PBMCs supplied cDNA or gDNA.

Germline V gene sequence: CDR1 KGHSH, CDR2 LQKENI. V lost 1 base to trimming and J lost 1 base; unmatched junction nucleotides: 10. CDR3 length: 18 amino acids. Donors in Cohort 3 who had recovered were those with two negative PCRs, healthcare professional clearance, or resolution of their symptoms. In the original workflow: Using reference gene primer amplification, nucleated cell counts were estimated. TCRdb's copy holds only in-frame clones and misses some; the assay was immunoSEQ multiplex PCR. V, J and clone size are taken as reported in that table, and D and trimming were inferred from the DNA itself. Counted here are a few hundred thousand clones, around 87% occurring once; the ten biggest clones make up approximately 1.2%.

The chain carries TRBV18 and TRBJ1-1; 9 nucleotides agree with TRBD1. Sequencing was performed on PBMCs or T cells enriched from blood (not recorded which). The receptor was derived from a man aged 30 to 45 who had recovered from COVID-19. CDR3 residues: CASSPRWTGEGGNTEAFF. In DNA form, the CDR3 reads TGTGCCAGCTCACCACGATGGACAGGGGAAGGCGGGAACACTGAAGCTTTCTTT.